This entry lists 22 T cell receptor beta chains sequenced from one sample in a study of T-cell memory formation after mild COVID-19. A single record per CDR3 protein comes from TCRdb applying MiXCR to the 5' RACE reads. The sample carries 200,000 to 250,000 distinct CDR3 sequences, 8% to 9.5% recorded once. The material sequenced was PBMCs or a T cell subset sorted from them (not recorded which). The receptors originated from a man between 18 and 29 years old who had mild COVID-19 (a few samples of this study predate the infection). Cell type and time point are not known.

This chain uses TRBV5-4 with TRBJ1-1, with D possibly TRBD1 on 6 matching bases. The germline gives CDR1 SGHNT, CDR2 YYREEE (reference sequence). CDR3 length: 15 amino acids. V was shortened by 4 bases and J by 1 base, with 14 bases between the two germline ends. The CDR3 bases are TGTGCCAGCAGCCCGACGGCGGGACAGAACACTGAAGCTTTCTTT. Translating gives CASSPTAGQNTEAFF.

This clonotype appeared many times. The CDR3 DNA is TGCGCCAGCAGCTTGAATCTCCGGACAGCCCATCAGACCCAGTACTTC. It specifies CASSLNLRTAHQTQYF. This chain joins TRBV5-1 and TRBJ2-5; weak D call: TRBD1 (6 bases). With 1 base removed from V and 6 bases from J, the gap between germline ends came to 19 bases. CDR3 length equals 16 residues. Germline loops: CDR1 SGHRS, CDR2 YFSETQ.

V usage is TRBV5-5 and J usage is TRBJ1-1; TRBD1 agrees at 7 bases. V was clipped by 0 bases and J by 3 bases; unmatched bases: 5. This CDR3 is built from 15 residues. Per the germline V gene, CDR1 is SGHKS and CDR2 is YYEKEE (reference sequence). CDR3 region: CASSLEGAGYTEAFF. The CDR3 DNA follows: TGTGCCAGCAGCTTGGAGGGGGCAGGGTACACTGAAGCTTTCTTT.

CDR3 region: CASSLGVLGVGGIYEQYV. CDR3 DNA: TGTGCCAGCAGCTTAGGAGTATTGGGGGTCGGCGGAATCTACGAGCAGTACGTC. The chain links TRBV7-2 to TRBJ2-7, with D perhaps being TRBD1 or TRBD2 (5 bases each). The germline V gene has CDR1 SGHTA and CDR2 FQGNSA. CDR3 length: 18 amino acids. The V and J ends lost 1 base and 3 bases respectively, with 22 bases between them.

The chain carries TRBV5-1 and TRBJ2-5, with D perhaps TRBD1 or TRBD2 (5 bases each). V was pared by 0 bases and J by 1 base, with 13 bases between. This CDR3 region has 16 residues. The germline V gene has CDR1 SGHRS and CDR2 YFSETQ. CDR3: CASSLGGAGTQETQYF. The CDR3 region has the DNA TGCGCCAGCAGCTTGGGGGGTGCCGGGACCCAAGAGACCCAGTACTTC.

This clonotype was detected only a few times. The CDR3 nucleotides are TGTGCCAGCAGCTCTGACGGGACAGGCCTCCAAGGGCATTTT. This sequence encodes CASSSDGTGLQGHF. The chain couples TRBV7-2 to TRBJ1-5; 8 bases agree with TRBD1. From germline, CDR1 is SGHTA and CDR2 FQGNSA. Trimming took 4 bases from V and 15 from J; bases not matched to a gene: 14. This CDR3 contains 14 residues. Looking up the rest from reference TRBV7-2 and TRBJ1-5 gives the full variable domain: GAGVSQSPSNKVTEKGKDVELRCDPISGHTALYWYRQSLGQGLEFLIYFQGNSAPDKSGLPSDRFSAERTGGSVSTLTIQRTQQEDSAVYLCASSSDGTGLQGHFGDGTRLSIL.

This rearrangement joins TRBV11-3 to TRBJ2-3; D may be TRBD1 (6 bases). CDR3 length equals 15 residues. Per germline, CDR1 SGHNT and CDR2 YENEEA. V was pared by 4 bases and J by 7 bases, with 18 bases between. The CDR3 reads CASSSRDGTTNTQYF. CDR3 DNA: TGTGCCAGCAGCTCCCGGGACGGGACAACAAATACGCAGTATTTT.

This clonotype was observed many times. DNA for the CDR3: TGTGCCAGCAGCTTAGTTTTTATCACAGATACGCAGTATTTT. It translates to CASSLVFITDTQYF. This chain connects TRBV7-9 to TRBJ2-3; no definite D call. The V gene lost 1 base and the J gene lost 2 bases, with 7 bases spanning the gap. Per germline, CDR1 SEHNR and CDR2 FQNEAQ (reference sequence). The CDR3 runs to 14 residues.

This clonotype has only a few counts. The V and J genes are TRBV4-3 and TRBJ1-2, with D uncertain. CDR3 length: 15 amino acids. CDR1 and CDR2 from the germline V gene are LGHNA and YSLEER. V shed 3 bases and J shed 8 bases, with 19 bases lying between them. The CDR3 coding sequence is TGCGCCAGCAGCCAGCCCCTTGGGAGCTATATAGGCTACACCTTC. Its protein product is CASSQPLGSYIGYTF.

This chain joins TRBV6-5 and TRBJ2-3; D is ambiguous. Germline V lookup: CDR1 MNHEY, CDR2 SVGAGI. The CDR3 runs 14 residues. V lost 0 bases and J lost 1, with 5 bases in between. The chain's CDR3 is CASSYSYGTDTQYF. For the CDR3, the DNA is TGTGCCAGCAGTTACTCTTACGGCACAGATACGCAGTATTTT.

J is TRBJ2-1 and V is TRBV2; D perhaps matches TRBD1 (6 bases). V lost 8 bases, J lost 6 bases, and 14 bases lay in between. CDR1 SNHLY and CDR2 FYNNEI come from the germline V gene. The CDR3 totals 13 residues. The CDR3 sequence is CASGTGTTNEQFF. In nucleotides, the CDR3 is TGTGCCAGCGGAACCGGGACAACCAATGAGCAGTTCTTC.

This clonotype has more than one count but fewer than ten. This chain joins TRBV2 and TRBJ2-7; D uncertain. CDR1 and CDR2 from the germline V gene are SNHLY and FYNNEI. The V end was cut by 4 bases, the J end by 2 bases, with 9 bases between. The CDR3 runs 13 residues. In DNA form, the CDR3 reads TGTGCCAGCAGTGTGTCCCCGGCCTACGAGCAGTACTTC. Amino acids: CASSVSPAYEQYF.

This sequence joins TRBV9 and TRBJ2-2, with 14 positions matching TRBD2. This CDR3 has 16 amino acids. Germline trimming cut 4 bases from V and 8 bases from J; bases unmatched to any gene: 7. From germline, CDR1 is SGDLS and CDR2 YYNGEE. The CDR3 sequence: CASSSRLAGGPGELFF. CDR3 bases: TGTGCCAGCAGCTCCCGACTAGCGGGGGGGCCGGGGGAGCTGTTTTTT.

The CDR3 region has the DNA TGCGCCAGCAGCCAAGACAGGGGGCGGGGAGATACGCAGTATTTT. As protein: CASSQDRGRGDTQYF. This sequence joins TRBV4-3 and TRBJ2-3, with TRBD1 matching over 8 bases. The trim removed 0 bases at V and 5 bases at J, leaving 4 bases unmatched. Germline V gene sequence: CDR1 LGHNA, CDR2 YSLEER. The CDR3 has 15 amino acids.

The gene calls are TRBV7-9 and TRBJ1-2; 7 bases line up with TRBD1. The CDR3 length is 14 residues. J gave up 4 bases and V 5 bases, and 7 bases lay outside the gene matches. Germline CDR1 SEHNR, CDR2 FQNEAQ (reference sequence). As DNA, the CDR3 is TGTGCCAGCAGCGCCGGGACAGCAAGCTATGGCTACACCTTC. Encoded protein: CASSAGTASYGYTF.

The rearrangement joins TRBV11-2 to TRBJ1-5, with TRBD1 as a possible D gene (6 bases). Germline-derived CDR1 and CDR2 are SGHAT and FQNNGV. The germline V and J ends were trimmed by 5 bases and 2 bases, with 13 bases remaining between them. CDR3 length: 15 residues. CDR3 sequence reads: CASSKGQRRNQPQHF. In DNA form, the CDR3 reads TGTGCCAGCAGCAAGGGACAAAGACGCAATCAGCCCCAGCATTTT.

This clonotype came up a few times. J is TRBJ1-4 and V is TRBV20-1, with no clear D. V lost 1 base and J lost 4, with 10 bases in between. There are 14 residues in the CDR3. Germline V lookup: CDR1 DFQATT, CDR2 SNEGSKA (reference sequence). The CDR3 loop is CSARVAGGNEKLFF. In DNA form, the CDR3 reads TGCAGTGCTAGAGTGGCGGGTGGTAATGAAAAACTGTTTTTT.

This clonotype showed up just a few times. This chain connects TRBV9 to TRBJ2-6; a weak D match, TRBD2 (6 bases). The CDR3 totals 17 residues. Between the trimmed V and J ends, which lost 3 bases and 0 bases, there was a span of 13 bases. The germline V gene encodes CDR1 SGDLS and CDR2 YYNGEE. CDR3 region: CASSEGLTVSGANVLTF. CDR3 nucleotide sequence: TGTGCCAGCAGCGAGGGACTGACAGTCTCTGGGGCCAACGTCCTGACTTTC.

This clonotype occurred a few times. The chain combines TRBV24-1 with TRBJ1-5; 11 bases line up with TRBD1. Per the germline V gene, CDR1 is KGHDR and CDR2 is SFDVKD. The CDR3 extends over 13 amino acids. Losses at the gene ends were 4 bases for V and 11 bases for J; bases not matched to a gene: 3. The CDR3 region has the DNA TGTGCCACCAGTGACCGGACAGGGGGCGCCCAGCATTTT. Protein: CATSDRTGGAQHF.

The rearrangement links TRBV4-3 to TRBJ1-6, with 11 bases identical to TRBD1. The CDR3 is made up of 16 amino acids. The germline V gene encodes CDR1 LGHNA and CDR2 YSLEER. Germline trimming cut 4 bases from V and 10 bases from J; bases unmatched to any gene: 9. Here the CDR3 reads CASSPWGQGVGSPLHF. CDR3 coding DNA: TGCGCCAGCAGCCCTTGGGGACAGGGGGTAGGGTCACCCCTCCACTTT.

V gene TRBV3-1 combines with J gene TRBJ2-7, with TRBD1 identical over 9 bases. The CDR3 runs 15 residues. Germline V gene data show CDR1 as LGHDT and CDR2 as YNNKEL (reference sequence). V was pared by 6 bases and J by 6 bases, with 12 bases of the junction left unmatched. CDR3 protein: CASRPTGGQGSEQYF. The CDR3 bases are TGTGCCAGCAGACCGACAGGGGGGCAGGGAAGCGAGCAGTACTTC.

The table lists this clonotype with a few counts. The J gene is TRBJ2-7, the V gene TRBV20-1; TRBD1 agrees at 8 bases. Germline assignment: CDR1 DFQATT and CDR2 SNEGSKA (reference sequence). The CDR3 runs to 15 residues. J lost 4 bases, V lost 1 base, and 9 bases had no gene match. The CDR3 DNA reads TGCAGTGCTAGAGCCTCCGCCCAGGGGGCTTACGAGCAGTACTTC. Protein sequence: CSARASAQGAYEQYF.